Each of the 4 T cell receptor beta chains below was sequenced from the same sample in a study of blood T cells in healthy people across ages. The authors ran a second PCR of about 6 to 12 cycles using a sample-barcoded 5' primer and a J-beta primer mix. MiXCR, applied by TCRdb to the 5' RACE reads, yields one record per CDR3 protein. The sample has over a million distinct CDR3 sequences; roughly 40% are singletons. The sample comprised blood. The receptors shown here come from a woman aged 18-29 years in good health.

This clonotype was detected only a few times. This chain links TRBV20-1 with TRBJ2-5; possible D gene TRBD2, 5 bases. CDR1 is DFQATT, CDR2 SNEGSKA, per germline (reference sequence). Trimming removed 2 bases from V and 3 bases from J, with 10 bases in between. CDR3 length equals 13 residues. The CDR3 loop is CSARCMEEETQYF. The CDR3, as DNA: TGCAGTGCTAGATGCATGGAGGAAGAGACCCAGTACTTC.

The CDR3, as DNA: TGCGCCAGCAGCTTGGCCAACGGAGGGGACGGCTACACCTTC. The encoded protein is CASSLANGGDGYTF. The rearrangement joins TRBV5-1 to TRBJ1-2; a possible D gene is TRBD1 (5 bases). CDR1 SGHRS and CDR2 YFSETQ come from the germline V gene. V dropped 0 bases and J dropped 8 bases, with 14 bases sitting between them. The CDR3 contains 14 residues.

The genes are TRBV4-1 and TRBJ1-1; D is possibly TRBD1 (5 bases). This CDR3 contains 16 residues. V lost 5 bases and J lost 0, with 16 bases in between. CDR1 is MGHRA, CDR2 YSYEKL, per germline. Here the CDR3 DNA reads TGCGCCAGCAGCACGCGGGACTCCGCGATGAACACTGAAGCTTTCTTT. It specifies CASSTRDSAMNTEAFF.

The chain combines TRBV6-5 with TRBJ1-2, with D possibly being TRBD1 (6 bases). Trimming removed 9 bases from V and 5 bases from J, with 19 bases in between. This CDR3 spans 14 amino acids. Looked up from germline, CDR1 is MNHEY and CDR2 is SVGAGI. The CDR3 loop is CASKPAPGEYGYTF. The CDR3 DNA is TGTGCCAGTAAACCAGCCCCAGGGGAGTATGGCTACACCTTC.